This T cell receptor (beta chain) comes out of a study of cytomegalovirus exposure and HLA in healthy donors. The PCR used 60 Vbeta and 13 Jbeta primers. Libraries were prepared by immunoSEQ multiplex PCR; TCRdb keeps only in-frame clonotypes and omits some of them. The table lists 210,000 or so clones, about 80% of them singletons, with 10% to 13% in the top ten. Germline V gives CDR1 LGHNA, CDR2 YNFKEQ. This CDR3 is 17 amino acids long. V shed 0 bases, J shed 5 bases, and the junction held 9 bases outside the gene matches. Sequencing used PBMCs. This TCR derives from a woman aged 50 to 60 in good health and CMV-seropositive. The rearrangement uses TRBV4-2 and TRBJ2-1; 8 bases are a match to TRBD1. The CDR3 is CASSQEASGGWDNEQFF. The CDR3 DNA follows: TGTGCCAGCAGCCAAGAGGCCTCAGGGGGCTGGGACAATGAGCAGTTCTTC.